This note documents a single T cell receptor beta chain sequence. The target antigen is unknown. This record belongs to a study of OX40 agonist ivuxolimab in advanced cancers. About the study: Participants averaged about 60 years of age (range roughly 20 to 90) and were 75% to 90% male. Earlier anti-PD-1, anti-PD-L1 or anti-CTLA-4 therapy was permitted; around 40% had received some.

The CDR3 runs 15 residues. The junction had 9 bases not matched to a gene; V was cut back by 6 bases and J by 3 bases. Germline CDR1 and CDR2: SNHLY and FYNNEI. Libraries were prepared by immunoSEQ multiplex PCR; TCRdb keeps only in-frame clonotypes and omits some of them. The sample contains approximately 84,000 clones, roughly nine tenths of which appear only once. Study-wide results and limits: At 0.1 to 3.0 mg/kg, clonal expansion of CD4+ and CD8+ blood T cells had occurred by week 6. In CD8+ T cells, expanded clones were on average more numerous than in CD4+.

The starting material was CD4+ or CD8+ T cells sorted from blood, obtained in a trial of the OX40 agonist ivuxolimab. The gene calls are TRBV2 and TRBJ2-7; 9 bases line up with TRBD1. The clonotype originates from an adult with an advanced solid tumor such as melanoma, head and neck, liver or kidney cancer. CDR3 sequence reads: CASRAPGQGGYEQYF. CDR3 DNA: TGTGCCAGCAGAGCACCGGGACAGGGAGGCTACGAGCAGTACTTC.